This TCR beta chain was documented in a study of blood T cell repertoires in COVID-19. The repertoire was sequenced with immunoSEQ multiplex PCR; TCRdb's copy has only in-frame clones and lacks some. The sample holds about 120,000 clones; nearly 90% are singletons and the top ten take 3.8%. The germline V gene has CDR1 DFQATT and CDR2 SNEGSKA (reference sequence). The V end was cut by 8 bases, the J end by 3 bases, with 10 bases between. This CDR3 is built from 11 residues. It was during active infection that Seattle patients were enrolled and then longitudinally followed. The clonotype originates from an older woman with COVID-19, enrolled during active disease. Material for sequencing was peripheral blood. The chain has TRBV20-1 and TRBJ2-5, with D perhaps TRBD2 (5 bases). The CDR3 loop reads CSQPGEETQYF. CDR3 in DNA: TGCAGTCAGCCCGGGGAAGAGACCCAGTACTTC.